This T cell receptor beta chain emerged from a study of blood T cell repertoires in COVID-19. For the study at large: The analysed material was cDNA or gDNA that came from T cells, B-cell-depleted T cells, or PBMCs.

Clinical history as reported by participants underpinned cohort assignment. Symptom resolution, clearance, or two negative PCRs marked donors in Cohort 3 as recovered. Only in-frame clones appear in the TCRdb table, and some are missing; sequencing was by immunoSEQ multiplex PCR. The profile covers approximately 130,000 clones, with 83% appearing a single time and more than 15% taken by the ten largest. CDR3 size: 13 residues. Germline V gene lookup returns CDR1 MNHEY and CDR2 SVGAGI. The ends were cut back, 7 bases at V and 10 bases at J, with 18 bases in the middle. The specimen was PBMCs or T cells enriched from blood (not recorded which). The rearrangement links TRBV6-5 to TRBJ2-3, with D perhaps matching TRBD1 (6 bases). This clonotype was obtained from a man in his thirties or forties who had recovered from COVID-19. CDR3 sequence reads: CASTLGGMGAQYF. The CDR3 region has the DNA TGTGCCAGCACGCTAGGGGGAATGGGTGCGCAGTATTTT.